This T cell receptor beta chain was identified in a study of CD8+ T cells in alopecia areata. The study, taken as a whole, reports: Scalp data also include sequences from resident alphabeta T cells of normal skin.

Germline-derived CDR1 and CDR2 are MNHEY and SMNVEV (reference sequence). The ends were cut back, 2 bases at V and 2 bases at J, with 16 bases in the middle. This CDR3 has 16 residues. cDNA serving as the sequencing template came from extracted, reverse transcribed RNA. Profiled with immunoSEQ multiplex PCR; TCRdb holds only in-frame clones, not every one. The sample shows hundreds of thousands of clones, around 67% of them seen only once. Details on this clone: The target antigen is unknown.

The V and J genes are TRBV27 and TRBJ2-7; a weak D match, TRBD1 (5 bases). Source: CD4+ T cells sorted from blood, taken at week 0. This TCR was sampled from a human donor with alopecia areata. CDR3 nucleotides: TGTGCCAGCAGTTTAGTTGGGCAGGGCGTAACCTACGAGCAGTACTTC. This translates into CASSLVGQGVTYEQYF.